Below are 2 T cell receptor beta chains sequenced from a single sample in a study of shared clonotypes between healthy human individuals. Generated by immunoSEQ multiplex PCR, the TCRdb table keeps only in-frame clones and is missing some. The table shows over 1.4 million clones, with roughly 96% occurring only once. The sequencing input was naive CD4+ T cells sorted from blood. Subset defined: CD45RA+ positively selected. These TCRs come from a man under 40 in good health.

The V call is TRBV7-2, the J call TRBJ2-1; D unresolved. The CDR3 is 15 amino acids. Trimming left V 5 bases short and J 4 bases short, with 15 bases between. Germline V gene sequence: CDR1 SGHTA, CDR2 FQGNSA. As DNA, the CDR3 is TGTGCCAGCAGCCCCAACCTGGCCTCATACAATGAGCAGTTCTTC. Translating it yields CASSPNLASYNEQFF.

V and J are TRBV11-3 and TRBJ2-1; no definite D call. The CDR3 loop spans 15 amino acids. Germline CDR1 SGHNT, CDR2 YENEEA. Deletions cut 1 base from V and 4 bases from J, with 11 bases between. This CDR3 is CASSLAVGPYNEQFF. CDR3 nucleotides: TGTGCCAGCAGCTTAGCGGTCGGGCCATACAATGAGCAGTTCTTC.